Shown below are 31 T cell receptor beta chains from a single sample sequenced in a study of blood T cell repertoires in COVID-19. Here immunoSEQ multiplex PCR was the method, and the copy in TCRdb shows in-frame clones only, minus some. The profile shows some 120,000 clones, more than 65% of them singletons. The sequencing input was peripheral blood. Source of these receptors: a woman in her sixties or seventies with acute or convalescent COVID-19.

This clone appeared many times. The rearrangement uses TRBV18 and TRBJ2-5; tentative D call: TRBD2 (6 bases). Germline V lookup: CDR1 KGHSH, CDR2 LQKENI. The CDR3 is 15 amino acids. V lost 4 bases and J 0 bases, leaving 12 bases between the germline ends. In nucleotides, the CDR3 is TGTGCCAGCTCACGGGACGGAGGGTACCAAGAGACCCAGTACTTC. Translated: CASSRDGGYQETQYF.

The table lists this clone with a count of one. The chain combines TRBV7-2 with TRBJ2-5; no definite D call. Germline lookup yields CDR1 SGHTA and CDR2 FQGNSA. The CDR3 spans 13 residues. Trimming stripped 1 base from V and 7 bases from J, with 10 bases between. The CDR3 nucleotides read TGTGCCAGCAGCTTAGAGCCCGCAGGGACCCAGTACTTC. Amino acid sequence: CASSLEPAGTQYF. Complete variable domain (other parts from reference TRBV7-2 and TRBJ2-5): GAGVSQSPSNKVTEKGKDVELRCDPISGHTALYWYRQSLGQGLEFLIYFQGNSAPDKSGLPSDRFSAERTGGSVSTLTIQRTQQEDSAVYLCASSLEPAGTQYFGPGTRLLVL.

This clone has just one count. The chain joins TRBV7-9 to TRBJ2-1, with D possibly being TRBD2 (6 bases). CDR1 is SEHNR and CDR2 is FQNEAQ in the germline V gene (reference sequence). V was shortened by 5 bases and J by 2 bases, with 7 bases between the two germline ends. The CDR3 extends over 13 amino acids. Here the CDR3 reads CASSRTTYNEQFF. CDR3 sequence (DNA): TGTGCCAGCAGCCGGACTACCTACAATGAGCAGTTCTTC.

The chain has TRBV3-1 (or the pseudogene TRBV3-2) and TRBJ2-2, with TRBD2 as a possible D gene (6 bases). The CDR3 has 14 amino acids. Germline V lookup: CDR1 LGHDT, CDR2 YNNKEL (reference sequence). The germline V and J ends were trimmed by 2 bases and 7 bases, with 11 bases remaining between them. CDR3 loop: CASSQRAGSGELFF. For the CDR3, the DNA is TGTGCCAGCAGCCAAAGGGCCGGGAGCGGGGAGCTGTTTTTT.

The chain uses TRBV30 and TRBJ2-7, with D perhaps TRBD1 (5 bases). Germline V gene lookup returns CDR1 GTSNPN and CDR2 SVGIG (reference sequence). This CDR3 is 12 amino acids long. The V and J ends lost 0 bases and 9 bases respectively, with 12 bases between them. The CDR3 nucleotides are TGTGCCTGGAGTGTACAGTGGGGCGCGCAGTACTTC. Amino acids: CAWSVQWGAQYF.

The genes are TRBV7-2 and TRBJ2-3; TRBD2 agrees at 11 bases. With V trimmed by 5 bases and J by 10 bases, 20 bases remained unmatched. Germline values: CDR1 SGHTA, CDR2 FQGNSA. The CDR3 is made up of 18 amino acids. The CDR3 sequence: CASSPSSGGAGSSYAQYF. The CDR3 coding sequence is TGTGCCAGCAGCCCAAGTAGCGGGGGGGCGGGTTCCTCCTATGCGCAGTATTTT. Supplemented by reference TRBV7-2 and TRBJ2-3, the full variable domain reads GAGVSQSPSNKVTEKGKDVELRCDPISGHTALYWYRQSLGQGLEFLIYFQGNSAPDKSGLPSDRFSAERTGGSVSTLTIQRTQQEDSAVYLCASSPSSGGAGSSYAQYFGPGTRLTVL.

The J gene is TRBJ1-1, the V gene TRBV6-5; 8 bases align to TRBD1. The CDR3 has 15 residues. Germline V gene sequence: CDR1 MNHEY, CDR2 SVGAGI. Trimming cost V 7 bases and J 0 bases; bases outside gene matches: 7. In nucleotides, the CDR3 is TGTGCCAGCACCAATGACAGGGGTCTGAACACTGAAGCTTTCTTT. The encoded protein is CASTNDRGLNTEAFF.

This clone has a count of ten or more. The chain combines TRBV19 with TRBJ1-2; 7 bases are shared with TRBD1. V was pared by 4 bases and J by 1 base, with 6 bases of the junction left unmatched. The CDR3 has 15 residues. Germline V lookup: CDR1 LNHDA, CDR2 SQIVND (reference sequence). The CDR3 DNA sequence: TGTGCCAGTAGTACCGACAGGGCCGGTAACTATGGCTACACCTTC. Translation gives CASSTDRAGNYGYTF.

The genes are TRBV10-3 and TRBJ2-7, with TRBD2 matching over 9 bases. The germline V gene has CDR1 ENHRY and CDR2 SYGVKD. The CDR3 consists of 15 residues. The ends lost 5 bases at V and 0 bases at J; junction bases unmatched: 5. CDR3 DNA: TGTGCCATCAGTATACTAGCGGGTCTCTCCTACGAGCAGTACTTC. This encodes CAISILAGLSYEQYF.

This clone was detected a few times. The chain uses TRBV27 and TRBJ1-5; D is undetermined. This CDR3 has 15 amino acids. From germline, CDR1 is MNHEY and CDR2 SMNVEV (reference sequence). The V gene lost 10 bases and the J gene lost 0 bases, with 16 bases spanning the gap. In DNA, the CDR3 is TGTGCCACCAGGCTTGCGGGTTATAGCAATCAGCCCCAGCATTTT. It is translated as CATRLAGYSNQPQHF.

The chain has TRBV28 and TRBJ1-6, with 9 bases identical to TRBD1. V lost 5 bases to trimming and J lost 10 bases; unmatched junction nucleotides: 12. Germline values: CDR1 MDHEN, CDR2 SYDVKM. The CDR3 contains 16 residues. CDR3 in DNA: TGTGCCAGCAGTACCCCACAGGGGGCTGTGGTCTCACCCCTCCACTTT. Protein sequence: CASSTPQGAVVSPLHF.

The chain combines TRBV6-2 or TRBV6-3 with TRBJ2-4, with D perhaps matching TRBD1 (6 bases). This CDR3 is built from 12 residues. Deletions cut 2 bases from V and 15 bases from J, with 14 bases between. Germline CDR1 is MNHEY and CDR2 is SVGEGT. The chain's CDR3 is CASSYEDRHAYF. CDR3 DNA sequence: TGTGCCAGCAGTTACGAGGACAGACACGCGTACTTC.

This rearrangement joins TRBV9 to TRBJ2-2; D not resolved. The CDR3 is made up of 16 amino acids. Germline lookup yields CDR1 SGDLS and CDR2 YYNGEE. Deletions cut 0 bases from V and 3 bases from J, with 12 bases between. The DNA of the CDR3 is TGTGCCAGCAGCGTAGTAGCCTGGCCGTACACCGGGGAGCTGTTTTTT. Protein product: CASSVVAWPYTGELFF. The whole variable domain, remainder taken from reference TRBV9 and TRBJ2-2, is DSGVTQTPKHLITATGQRVTLRCSPRSGDLSVYWYQQSLDQGLQFLIQYYNGEERAKGNILERFSAQQFPDLHSELNLSSLELGDSALYFCASSVVAWPYTGELFFGEGSRLTVL.

The CDR3 sequence: CASSWDRGFLEQYF. Written as DNA, the CDR3 is TGTGCCAGCAGTTGGGACAGGGGTTTCCTCGAGCAGTACTTC. The gene calls are TRBV11-3 and TRBJ2-7; 10 positions agree with TRBD1. The CDR3 has 14 residues. CDR1 is SGHNT and CDR2 is YENEEA in the germline V gene. With 6 bases clipped from V and 6 bases from J, the junction kept 8 bases outside the gene matches.

This chain connects TRBV7-3 to TRBJ2-1; a possible D gene is TRBD2 (5 bases). CDR3 length equals 13 residues. The V end was cut by 6 bases, the J end by 5 bases, with 11 bases between. Germline CDR1 reads SGHTA; CDR2 reads FQGTGA. CDR3 coding DNA: TGTGCCAGCAGACTAGTTTTTGACAATGAGCAGTTCTTC. It specifies CASRLVFDNEQFF.

The CDR3 loop is CASSSLAPGELFF. As DNA, the CDR3 is TGTGCCAGCAGTTCACTAGCTCCCGGGGAGCTGTTTTTT. The V call is TRBV6-6, the J call TRBJ2-2; a possible D gene is TRBD2 (6 bases). V gave up 4 bases and J gave up 6 bases, with 9 bases separating them. There are 13 residues in the CDR3. Germline loops: CDR1 MNHNY, CDR2 SVGAGI (reference sequence).

The chain employs TRBV6-6 and TRBJ1-5; 10 nucleotides align to TRBD1. V lost 5 bases and J lost 4; bases outside the gene matches: 5. Germline CDR1 is MNHNY and CDR2 is SVGAGI (reference sequence). CDR3 length: 15 amino acids. The CDR3 sequence is CASSPGTGVNQPQHF. The CDR3 region has the DNA TGTGCCAGCAGTCCCGGGACAGGGGTTAATCAGCCCCAGCATTTT.

The genes are TRBV6-5 and TRBJ1-2, with D possibly matching TRBD1 (6 bases). Germline values: CDR1 MNHEY, CDR2 SVGAGI. There are 16 residues in the CDR3. Trimming removed 4 bases from V and 4 bases from J, with 19 bases in between. The CDR3: CASSSTYRDPLYGYTF. CDR3 in DNA: TGTGCCAGCAGTTCGACTTACAGGGATCCCCTCTATGGCTACACCTTC.

The CDR3 loop reads CASSRPGGAGFSETQYF. The DNA of the CDR3 is TGTGCCAGCAGCCGGCCGGGCGGGGCCGGTTTTTCGGAGACCCAGTACTTC. The J gene is TRBJ2-5, the V gene TRBV7-9; TRBD2 is a possible D gene (6 bases). Germline V lookup: CDR1 SEHNR, CDR2 FQNEAQ (reference sequence). Between the trimmed V and J ends, which lost 5 bases and 5 bases, there was a span of 24 bases. CDR3 length: 17 amino acids.

This chain joins TRBV12-3 or TRBV12-4 and TRBJ2-3, with D possibly being TRBD2 (6 bases). The CDR3 is made up of 13 amino acids. V was shortened by 4 bases and J by 4 bases, with 9 bases between the two germline ends. CDR3 DNA: TGTGCCAGCAGTTACAGACTAGCAGATACGCAGTATTTT. It translates to CASSYRLADTQYF.

The CDR3 coding sequence is TGTGCCAGTCGGAGTAGGACCTACAATGAGCAGTTCTTC. It yields the protein CASRSRTYNEQFF. The chain is built from TRBV2 and TRBJ2-1; D unresolved. V gave up 9 bases and J gave up 2 bases, with 11 bases separating them. CDR3 length equals 13 residues. Germline V gene lookup returns CDR1 SNHLY and CDR2 FYNNEI. The full variable domain, completed using reference TRBV2 and TRBJ2-1, is EPEVTQTPSHQVTQMGQEVILRCVPISNHLYFYWYRQILGQKVEFLVSFYNNEISEKSEIFDDQFSVERPDGSNFTLKIRSTKLEDSAMYFCASRSRTYNEQFFGPGTRLTVL.

This rearrangement joins TRBV19 to TRBJ1-1; the D gene is possibly TRBD1 (5 bases). Germline V CDR1 and CDR2: LNHDA, SQIVND (reference sequence). The CDR3 extends over 12 amino acids. Trimming stripped 6 bases from V and 3 bases from J, with 8 bases between. CDR3 protein: CASRAGDTEAFF. The CDR3 coding sequence is TGTGCCAGTAGGGCGGGGGACACTGAAGCTTTCTTT.

The chain couples TRBV7-9 to TRBJ2-7; 7 nucleotides match TRBD1. The CDR3 covers 16 residues. The germline V gene encodes CDR1 SEHNR and CDR2 FQNEAQ (reference sequence). With 5 bases clipped from V and 6 bases from J, the junction kept 16 bases outside the gene matches. CDR3 region: CASSIPKGQPLGEQYF. For the CDR3, the DNA is TGTGCCAGCAGCATACCAAAGGGACAGCCTCTTGGCGAGCAGTACTTC.

This clone has just one count. The V call is TRBV13, the J call TRBJ2-3; 11 nucleotides agree with TRBD2. After removal of 2 bases from V and 2 bases from J, the junction contained 6 bases not matched to a gene. This CDR3 has 17 residues. CDR1 PRHDT and CDR2 FYEKMQ come from the germline V gene (reference sequence). The CDR3 region is CASSLSPTSGDTDTQYF. In DNA, the CDR3 is TGTGCCAGCAGCTTATCTCCGACTAGCGGGGACACAGATACGCAGTATTTT.

The V call is TRBV7-8, the J call TRBJ2-7; D is uncertain. This CDR3 has 12 residues. CDR1 and CDR2 (germline): SGHVS, FQNEAQ. V was shortened by 5 bases and J by 9 bases, with 14 bases between the two germline ends. Here the CDR3 DNA reads TGTGCCAGCAGCCCTTTTGCGATATGGCAGTACTTC. It encodes CASSPFAIWQYF.

The rearrangement uses TRBV9 and TRBJ2-7, with D possibly matching TRBD2 (6 bases). The CDR3 is 15 residues long. Trimming shortened V by 2 bases and J by 0 bases, and 12 bases separated the two germline ends. The germline gives CDR1 SGDLS, CDR2 YYNGEE. The CDR3 DNA reads as TGTGCCAGCAGCGTCAGCGGGTTGAGCTCCTACGAGCAGTACTTC. Translating it yields CASSVSGLSSYEQYF.

This rearrangement joins TRBV18 to TRBJ2-4, with TRBD1 matching over 9 bases. Germline V gene data show CDR1 as KGHSH and CDR2 as LQKENI. Trimming at V came to 3 bases and at J to 8 bases, leaving 5 bases not matched to a gene. The CDR3 has 14 residues. CDR3 sequence reads: CASSPGQGLDIQYF. In DNA, the CDR3 is TGTGCCAGCTCACCGGGACAGGGTCTTGACATTCAGTACTTC. Based on the CDR3 plus reference TRBV18 and TRBJ2-4, the full variable domain is NAGVMQNPRHLVRRRGQEARLRCSPMKGHSHVYWYRQLPEEGLKFMVYLQKENIIDESGMPKERFSAEFPKEGPSILRIQQVVRGDSAAYFCASSPGQGLDIQYFGAGTRLSVL.

The V and J genes are TRBV3-1 (or the pseudogene TRBV3-2) and TRBJ1-2; 9 positions match TRBD1. The CDR3 totals 13 residues. Germline CDR1 is LGHDT and CDR2 is YNNKEL (reference sequence). Losses at the gene ends were 7 bases for V and 7 bases for J; bases not matched to a gene: 7. DNA of the CDR3: TGTGCCAGCACTTTACAGGGGGCGCGTGGCTACACCTTC. Amino acid sequence: CASTLQGARGYTF.

This clone was seen more than once but under ten times. The chain recombines TRBV27 with TRBJ2-1; tentatively, D is TRBD1 (6 bases). Germline V gene lookup returns CDR1 MNHEY and CDR2 SMNVEV (reference sequence). With 0 bases removed from V and 8 bases from J, the gap between germline ends came to 17 bases. This CDR3 is built from 16 residues. CDR3 sequence reads: CASSLSGQGYEDEQFF. The CDR3 DNA follows: TGTGCCAGCAGTTTATCTGGGCAGGGGTACGAGGATGAGCAGTTCTTC.

This clone has at least ten counts. The sample has other DNA sequences that encode this CDR3 too. The chain carries TRBV7-9 and TRBJ2-7; 8 positions match TRBD2. The CDR3 length is 14 residues. V lost 9 bases, J lost 0 bases, and 7 bases stayed unmatched. In germline, CDR1 is SEHNR, CDR2 FQNEAQ (reference sequence). The CDR3 DNA is TGTGCCAGTTCTAGCGGGTCAAGCTCCTACGAGCAGTACTTC. Protein sequence: CASSSGSSSYEQYF.

The chain uses TRBV5-1 and TRBJ2-5, with 9 bases aligning to TRBD2. Germline CDR1 is SGHRS and CDR2 is YFSETQ. V gave up 1 base and J gave up 5 bases; unmatched junction bases: 9. The CDR3 runs to 16 residues. The CDR3 region is CASSLTPAGGGETQYF. In nucleotides, the CDR3 is TGCGCCAGCAGCTTGACCCCAGCGGGAGGCGGGGAGACCCAGTACTTC.